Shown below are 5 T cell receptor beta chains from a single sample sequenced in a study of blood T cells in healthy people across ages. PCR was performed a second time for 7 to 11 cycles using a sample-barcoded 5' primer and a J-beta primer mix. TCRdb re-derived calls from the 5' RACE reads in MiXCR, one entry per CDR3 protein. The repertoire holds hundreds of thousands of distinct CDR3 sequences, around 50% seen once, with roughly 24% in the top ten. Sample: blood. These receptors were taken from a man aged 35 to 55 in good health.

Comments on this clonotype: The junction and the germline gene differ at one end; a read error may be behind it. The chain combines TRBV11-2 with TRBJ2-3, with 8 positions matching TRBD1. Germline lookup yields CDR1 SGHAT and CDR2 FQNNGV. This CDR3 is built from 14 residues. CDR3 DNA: TGTGCCGGCAGCTTTCAGGGGGCAATAGATACGCAGTATTTT. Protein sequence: CAGSFQGAIDTQYF.

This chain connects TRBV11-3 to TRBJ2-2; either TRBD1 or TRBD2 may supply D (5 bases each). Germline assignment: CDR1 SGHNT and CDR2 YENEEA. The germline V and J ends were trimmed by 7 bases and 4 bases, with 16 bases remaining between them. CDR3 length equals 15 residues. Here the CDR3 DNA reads TGTGCCAGCATGTCTGGGGGTCCGGCCACCGGGGAGCTGTTTTTT. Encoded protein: CASMSGGPATGELFF.

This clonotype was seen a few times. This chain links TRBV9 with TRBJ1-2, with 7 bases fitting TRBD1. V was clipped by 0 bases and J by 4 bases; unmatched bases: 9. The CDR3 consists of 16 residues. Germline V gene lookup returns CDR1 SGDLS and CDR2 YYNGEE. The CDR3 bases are TGTGCCAGCAGCGTAGCTGGGGACAGCGGGACCTATGGCTACACCTTC. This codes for CASSVAGDSGTYGYTF.

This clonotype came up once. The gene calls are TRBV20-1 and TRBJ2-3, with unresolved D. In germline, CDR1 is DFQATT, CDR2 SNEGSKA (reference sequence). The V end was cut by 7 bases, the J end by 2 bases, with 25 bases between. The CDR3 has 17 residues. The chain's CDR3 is CSVDTPEPARNTDTQYF. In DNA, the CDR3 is TGCAGTGTAGATACCCCGGAACCCGCCAGAAACACAGATACGCAGTATTTT.

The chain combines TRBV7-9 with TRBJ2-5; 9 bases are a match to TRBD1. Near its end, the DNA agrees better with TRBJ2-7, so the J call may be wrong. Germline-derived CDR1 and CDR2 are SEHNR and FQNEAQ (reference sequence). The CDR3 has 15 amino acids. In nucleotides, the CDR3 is TGTGCCAGCAGCCCAAAACAGGGGGCTGGCTACGAGCAGTACTTC. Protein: CASSPKQGAGYEQYF.